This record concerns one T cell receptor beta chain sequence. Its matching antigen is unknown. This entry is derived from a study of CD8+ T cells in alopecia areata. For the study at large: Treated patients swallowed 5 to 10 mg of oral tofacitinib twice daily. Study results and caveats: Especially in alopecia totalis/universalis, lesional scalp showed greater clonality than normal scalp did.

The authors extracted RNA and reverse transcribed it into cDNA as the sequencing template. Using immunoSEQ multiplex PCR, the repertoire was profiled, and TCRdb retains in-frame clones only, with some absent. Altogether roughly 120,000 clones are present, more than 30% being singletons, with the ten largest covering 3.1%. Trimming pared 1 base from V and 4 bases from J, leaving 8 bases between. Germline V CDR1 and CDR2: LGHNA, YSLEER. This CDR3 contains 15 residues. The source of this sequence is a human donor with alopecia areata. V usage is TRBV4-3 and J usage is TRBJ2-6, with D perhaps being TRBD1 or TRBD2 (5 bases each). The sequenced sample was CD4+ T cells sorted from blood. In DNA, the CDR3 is TGCGCCAGCAGCCAAGGAGGGGCCGGGGCCAACGTCCTGACTTTC. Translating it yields CASSQGGAGANVLTF.